This entry is about one T cell receptor beta chain. Antigen specificity is unknown. In the PCR, 60 Vbeta and 13 Jbeta primers were used. Data came from immunoSEQ multiplex PCR; TCRdb stores just in-frame clones and leaves some out. The sample shows about 120,000 clones, about 69% of them seen only once. The data are from a study of cytomegalovirus exposure and HLA in healthy donors. Findings and caveats of the study: In a later analysis, an Asian-associated ancestry cluster reportedly showed fewer N-insertions than the approximately 670-donor mean. Among the sequence variants, a highly shared cluster was likely an artifact of sequencing. Researchers catalogued under 200 TCR beta chains as cytomegalovirus-associated.

The sample comprised PBMCs. The source of this sequence is a woman aged 18-29 years in good health and CMV-seronegative.

The CDR3 coding sequence is TGTGCCAGCAGCTTGGAACCCAGGGACTACAAACTGTTTTTT. Encoded protein: CASSLEPRDYKLFF. The chain joins TRBV5-5 to TRBJ1-4; D perhaps matches TRBD1 (5 bases). Between the trimmed V and J ends, which lost 0 bases and 11 bases, there was a span of 14 bases. CDR1 and CDR2 (germline): SGHKS, YYEKEE (reference sequence). The CDR3 has 14 residues.